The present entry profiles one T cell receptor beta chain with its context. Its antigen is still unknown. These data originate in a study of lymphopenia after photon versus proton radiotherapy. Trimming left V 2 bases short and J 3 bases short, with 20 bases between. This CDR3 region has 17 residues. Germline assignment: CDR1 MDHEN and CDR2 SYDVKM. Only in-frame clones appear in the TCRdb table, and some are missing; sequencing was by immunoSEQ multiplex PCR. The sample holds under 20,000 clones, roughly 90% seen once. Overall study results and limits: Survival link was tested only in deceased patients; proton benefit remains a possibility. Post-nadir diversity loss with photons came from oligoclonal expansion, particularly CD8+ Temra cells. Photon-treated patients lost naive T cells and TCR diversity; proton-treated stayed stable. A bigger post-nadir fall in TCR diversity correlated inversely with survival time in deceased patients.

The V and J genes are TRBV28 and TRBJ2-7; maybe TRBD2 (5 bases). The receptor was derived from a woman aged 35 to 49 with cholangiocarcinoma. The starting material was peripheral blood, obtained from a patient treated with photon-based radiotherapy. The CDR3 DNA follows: TGTGCCAGCAGTTTAAGGGTAGGGAGCGCGAAACTCTACGAGCAGTACTTC. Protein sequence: CASSLRVGSAKLYEQYF.